This T cell receptor beta chain was profiled in a study of regulatory T cells in long-lasting Graves disease. The time point: newly diagnosed GD, antithyroid drugs for less than 3 months. The authors made the TCR library using RNA they extracted from PBMCs. The CDR3 spans 15 residues. Germline V gives CDR1 SGDLS, CDR2 YYNGEE. Trimming left V 0 bases short and J 1 base short, with 7 bases between. This clonotype was counted only a few times. Building of the TCR beta libraries involved iRepertoire HTBI primers and Arm-PCR of CDR3 regions. TCRdb reanalysed the multiplex PCR reads using MiXCR and keeps one entry per CDR3 protein. Among around 480,000 distinct CDR3 sequences listed, around 15% were seen once. The same data also contributed to another study, on T cells in Graves' hyperthyroidism and ophthalmopathy. That source reports: Stability of Graves' hyperthyroidism was defined as absent ophthalmopathy progression within 18 months. Clinical symptoms, serum thyroxine and TRAb, thyroid ultrasound and orbital computed tomography were used for the diagnoses. Ophthalmopathy, as predicted by the model, came a median 6.5 months after the prediction.

The material sequenced was peripheral blood mononuclear cells (PBMCs), taken at new diagnosis, from a patient treated with antithyroid drugs. The clonotype originates from a middle-aged man with Graves disease. The V gene is TRBV9, the J gene TRBJ1-4; D remains unclear. The CDR3, as DNA: TGTGCCAGCAGCGTAGGTGGGAGAACTAATGAAAAACTGTTTTTT. Translating gives CASSVGGRTNEKLFF.